This entry concerns a single T cell receptor beta chain. These donors counted as nominally healthy when sampled, but unrecorded immune exposures were likely. These data are taken from a study of cytomegalovirus exposure and HLA in healthy donors. Trimming cost V 1 base and J 6 bases; bases outside gene matches: 6. The CDR3 runs to 14 residues. Germline assignment: CDR1 SGHAT and CDR2 FQNNGV. The PCR used 60 Vbeta and 13 Jbeta primers. Profiling relied on immunoSEQ multiplex PCR, and the TCRdb table lists in-frame clones only, not all of them. The sample lists about 130,000 clones; around 75% were seen once.

This receptor was taken from a man between 25 and 39 years old in good health and CMV-seronegative. The source material was PBMCs. The chain couples TRBV11-2 to TRBJ2-7, with 7 bases identical to TRBD2. The CDR3 is CASSLVGGEGEQYF. The CDR3 DNA reads as TGTGCCAGCAGCTTAGTAGGCGGGGAGGGCGAGCAGTACTTC.